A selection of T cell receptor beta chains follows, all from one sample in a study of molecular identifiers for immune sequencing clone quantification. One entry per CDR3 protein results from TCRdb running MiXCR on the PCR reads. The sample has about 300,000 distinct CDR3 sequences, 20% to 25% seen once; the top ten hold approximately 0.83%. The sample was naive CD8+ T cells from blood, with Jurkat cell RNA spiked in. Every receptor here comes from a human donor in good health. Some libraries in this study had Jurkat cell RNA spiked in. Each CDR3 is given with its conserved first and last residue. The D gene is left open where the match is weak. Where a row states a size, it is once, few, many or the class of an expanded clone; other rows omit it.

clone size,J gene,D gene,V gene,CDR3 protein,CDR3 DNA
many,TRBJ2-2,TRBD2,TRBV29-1,CSGEGNTGELFF,TGCAGCGGGGAGGGGAACACCGGGGAGCTGTTTTTT
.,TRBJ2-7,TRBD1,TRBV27,CASSPRPGTGDKGYEQYF,TGTGCCAGCAGTCCGCGTCCCGGGACAGGGGACAAGGGCTACGAGCAGTACTTC
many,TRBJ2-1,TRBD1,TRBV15,CATSTRQGGYEQFF,TGTGCCACCAGCACCAGACAGGGGGGTTATGAGCAGTTCTTC
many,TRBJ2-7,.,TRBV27,CASSRVSRPYEQYF,TGTGCCAGCAGCCGGGTCTCCAGGCCCTACGAGCAGTACTTC
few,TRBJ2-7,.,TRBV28,CASSLSGAPYEQYF,TGTGCCAGCAGTTTATCCGGAGCACCCTACGAGCAGTACTTC
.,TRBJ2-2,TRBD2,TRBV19,CASSIVTSGNTGELFF,TGTGCCAGTAGTATAGTAACTAGCGGGAACACCGGGGAGCTGTTTTTT
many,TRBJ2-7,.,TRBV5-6,CASSLWGTYEQYF,TGTGCCAGCAGCTTATGGGGAACCTACGAGCAGTACTTC
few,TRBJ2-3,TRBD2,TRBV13,CASSIPAGLAGGNTDTQYF,TGTGCCAGCAGCATACCGGCGGGGCTAGCGGGAGGAAACACAGATACGCAGTATTTT
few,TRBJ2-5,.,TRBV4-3,CASSQDVAQETQYF,TGCGCCAGCAGCCAAGATGTAGCCCAAGAGACCCAGTACTTC
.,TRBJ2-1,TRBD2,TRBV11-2,CVSSLGPPESSGSAVEQFF,TGTGTCAGCAGCTTAGGCCCCCCCGAGTCTAGCGGGAGTGCGGTTGAGCAGTTCTTC
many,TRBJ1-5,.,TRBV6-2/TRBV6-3,CASSYVIGLPQPQHF,TGTGCCAGCAGTTACGTCATAGGGCTACCTCAGCCCCAGCATTTT
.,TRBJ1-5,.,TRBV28,CASSGRGAQPQHF,TGTGCCAGCAGTGGGAGAGGAGCGCAGCCCCAGCATTTT
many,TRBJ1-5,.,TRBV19,CASSIVWGPDQPQHF,TGTGCCAGTAGTATAGTATGGGGGCCCGATCAGCCCCAGCATTTT